Listed below are T cell receptor beta chains from one sample, sequenced in a study of spatial heterogeneity in lung cancer. Each CDR3 protein is one row after TCRdb ran MiXCR on the 5' RACE reads. The data contain tens of thousands of distinct CDR3 sequences, 4.6% of them seen just once; the ten biggest clones take up 7.4%. Source: PBMCs, taken at surgery. The receptor set was obtained from a male donor with early-stage non-small cell lung cancer. CDR3s include the opening cysteine and the closing phenylalanine or tryptophan. Fields, in order: V gene, D gene, J gene, CDR3 protein. D genes are given only for firm matches.

v_call: TRBV11-2
d_call: -
j_call: TRBJ2-5
cdr3_aa: CASSLVLGGLQETQYF

v_call: TRBV4-2
d_call: -
j_call: TRBJ2-2
cdr3_aa: CASSRAENTGELFF

v_call: TRBV9
d_call: -
j_call: TRBJ2-2
cdr3_aa: CASSVGVSGTGELFF

v_call: TRBV4-3
d_call: -
j_call: TRBJ2-7
cdr3_aa: CASSQDSLSYEQYF

v_call: TRBV10-3
d_call: -
j_call: TRBJ1-5
cdr3_aa: CAISEAAQGSNQPQHF

v_call: TRBV11-2
d_call: TRBD2
j_call: TRBJ2-7
cdr3_aa: CASSPSPAGYEQYF

v_call: TRBV25-1
d_call: TRBD1
j_call: TRBJ2-5
cdr3_aa: CATRGDSKETQYF

v_call: TRBV2
d_call: -
j_call: TRBJ1-2
cdr3_aa: CASNRDRDYGYTF

v_call: TRBV3-1
d_call: TRBD1
j_call: TRBJ1-6
cdr3_aa: CASSQVRTGGSPLHF

v_call: TRBV11-3
d_call: -
j_call: TRBJ2-7
cdr3_aa: CASSRTWSPSYEQYF

v_call: TRBV29-1
d_call: TRBD1
j_call: TRBJ2-1
cdr3_aa: CSVEVADRGRYNEQFF

v_call: TRBV4-2
d_call: -
j_call: TRBJ2-7
cdr3_aa: CASSQDLGYPSYEQYF

v_call: TRBV6-1
d_call: TRBD1
j_call: TRBJ2-7
cdr3_aa: CASKVGGTGGSNEQYF

v_call: TRBV11-2
d_call: -
j_call: TRBJ2-1
cdr3_aa: CASSFGGVSYNEQFF

v_call: TRBV5-1
d_call: -
j_call: TRBJ1-6
cdr3_aa: CASSLAGQGYSPLHF

v_call: TRBV7-2
d_call: TRBD1
j_call: TRBJ1-2
cdr3_aa: CVSRTGRGAIYGYTF

v_call: TRBV12-3/TRBV12-4
d_call: -
j_call: TRBJ1-1
cdr3_aa: CASSSPRLTEAFF

v_call: TRBV6-5
d_call: TRBD1
j_call: TRBJ2-3
cdr3_aa: CASSTSGTGATDTQYF

v_call: TRBV7-2
d_call: -
j_call: TRBJ2-5
cdr3_aa: CASSRTGGNDVTQYF

v_call: TRBV4-3
d_call: -
j_call: TRBJ1-1
cdr3_aa: CASSHPGHHEAFF

v_call: TRBV5-1
d_call: TRBD1
j_call: TRBJ1-1
cdr3_aa: CASSRGQERRNSEAFF

v_call: TRBV7-2
d_call: -
j_call: TRBJ1-1
cdr3_aa: CASSSMAGLTTEAFF

v_call: TRBV21-1
d_call: -
j_call: TRBJ2-1
cdr3_aa: CASSKGEYGVAGEMSYNEQFF

v_call: TRBV2
d_call: TRBD1
j_call: TRBJ1-1
cdr3_aa: CASRYGTGISEAFF

v_call: TRBV19
d_call: -
j_call: TRBJ1-1
cdr3_aa: CASSTDRWYTEAFF

v_call: TRBV7-9
d_call: TRBD2
j_call: TRBJ2-1
cdr3_aa: CASSAGLDLLGNEQFF

v_call: TRBV20-1
d_call: -
j_call: TRBJ1-5
cdr3_aa: CSASWGESNQPQHF

v_call: TRBV12-3/TRBV12-4
d_call: -
j_call: TRBJ2-2
cdr3_aa: CASLRRAGSNTGELFF

v_call: TRBV6-1
d_call: -
j_call: TRBJ2-7
cdr3_aa: CASSDTNLYEQYF

v_call: TRBV6-5
d_call: -
j_call: TRBJ2-5
cdr3_aa: CASSTGPRHQETQYF

v_call: TRBV4-3
d_call: TRBD1
j_call: TRBJ2-4
cdr3_aa: CASSPGTGVLGDIQYF

v_call: TRBV5-1
d_call: TRBD1
j_call: TRBJ2-6
cdr3_aa: CASSLAKGQFSGANVLTF

v_call: TRBV6-5
d_call: -
j_call: TRBJ1-3
cdr3_aa: CASSYGRGAGNTIYF

v_call: TRBV2
d_call: -
j_call: TRBJ2-1
cdr3_aa: CASSGTRESSYNEQFF

v_call: TRBV4-2
d_call: -
j_call: TRBJ2-7
cdr3_aa: CASSQDTPAWDSSEQYF

v_call: TRBV2
d_call: -
j_call: TRBJ1-3
cdr3_aa: CASSEGGTGNTIYF

v_call: TRBV6-5
d_call: -
j_call: TRBJ2-5
cdr3_aa: CASSYTGGLQETQYF

v_call: TRBV4-2
d_call: -
j_call: TRBJ2-3
cdr3_aa: CASSQDFRGDTADTQYF

v_call: TRBV7-9
d_call: TRBD2
j_call: TRBJ2-7
cdr3_aa: CASSLGTSFEQYF

v_call: TRBV20-1
d_call: -
j_call: TRBJ1-2
cdr3_aa: CSANRGGHNGYTF

v_call: TRBV5-6
d_call: TRBD1
j_call: TRBJ1-5
cdr3_aa: CASSLGQGSNQPQHF

v_call: TRBV5-6
d_call: TRBD1
j_call: TRBJ2-1
cdr3_aa: CASSSSGQGGNEQFF

v_call: TRBV29-1
d_call: TRBD2
j_call: TRBJ2-7
cdr3_aa: CSADGSSGGFGEQYF

v_call: TRBV6-1
d_call: -
j_call: TRBJ2-7
cdr3_aa: CASIWSATLYEQYF

v_call: TRBV18
d_call: -
j_call: TRBJ2-2
cdr3_aa: CASAGQGNPGELFF

v_call: TRBV20-1
d_call: TRBD1
j_call: TRBJ2-7
cdr3_aa: CSARVPGQGYYEQYF

v_call: TRBV28
d_call: -
j_call: TRBJ2-1
cdr3_aa: CASSNQGFRNEQFF

v_call: TRBV28
d_call: -
j_call: TRBJ2-3
cdr3_aa: CASSLRGDLDTQYF